The rows below give T cell receptor beta chains drawn from one sample of a study of blood T cells in healthy people across ages. Using its own MiXCR run on the 5' RACE reads, TCRdb lists one record per CDR3 protein. The sample carries 630,000 or so distinct CDR3 sequences, about 30% recorded once. Sequenced: blood. Every receptor here comes from a woman of 80 years or more in good health. CDR3s leave out the opening cysteine and the closing phenylalanine or tryptophan.

J | V | length | CDR3
TRBJ1-5 | TRBV6-1 | 13 | ASRADRWGNQPQH
TRBJ2-5 | TRBV15 | 13 | ATSRDSGAQETQY
TRBJ1-2 | TRBV7-2 | 12 | ASSQNRGQGGYT
TRBJ2-6 | TRBV11-2 | 11 | ASTYSGANVRT
TRBJ2-7 | TRBV6-5 | 11 | ASSPPPPREQY
TRBJ1-5 | TRBV12-3/TRBV12-4 | 14 | ASGSGQGGSNQPQH
TRBJ1-5 | TRBV20-1 | 13 | SASLYGGKDQPQH
TRBJ2-1 | TRBV5-1 | 9 | ASSWKGEQF
TRBJ2-3 | TRBV18 | 15 | ASSPRETSPSTDTQY
TRBJ2-1 | TRBV20-1 | 11 | SAREGPGHEQF
TRBJ2-3 | TRBV20-1 | 11 | SQPGLITDTQY
TRBJ2-1 | TRBV11-2 | 14 | ASSLRQAIRPNEQF
TRBJ2-6 | TRBV7-3 | 13 | ASSLGVGGAYVLT
TRBJ2-3 | TRBV20-1 | 8 | SAGWDTQY
TRBJ2-1 | TRBV5-8 | 12 | ASSVGLALNEQF
TRBJ2-3 | TRBV7-9 | 14 | ASSRLQDSSTDTQY
TRBJ2-1 | TRBV5-1 | 11 | ASSFRVTNEQF
TRBJ1-5 | TRBV6-6 | 13 | ASRGTGDSNQPQH
TRBJ2-5 | TRBV28 | 17 | ASSLLIGGTSGGANEQY
TRBJ1-2 | TRBV5-5 | 14 | ASSQHDKGAQYGYT
TRBJ1-1 | TRBV20-1 | 10 | GAGGLGTEAF
TRBJ1-1 | TRBV29-1 | 12 | SVEDTGDLTEAF
TRBJ2-1 | TRBV7-2 | 12 | ASSLLAGASLVV
TRBJ2-1 | TRBV2 | 11 | ASAYSSYNEQF
TRBJ2-1 | TRBV6-2/TRBV6-3 | 12 | ASNSGGSVGEQF
TRBJ2-7 | TRBV9 | 13 | ASSVADGLPYEQY
NA | TRBV7-2 | 14 | ASSLAGTSGYYEQY
TRBJ1-2 | TRBV3-1 | 11 | ASSQKGSYGYT
TRBJ2-6 | TRBV6-2/TRBV6-3 | 15 | ASSRGGGPSGANVLT
TRBJ2-2 | TRBV11-2 | 15 | ASSLVAGVIDTGELF
TRBJ2-1 | TRBV28 | 13 | ASRQTDRGWNEQF
TRBJ2-5 | TRBV20-1 | 15 | SASPIVRWGTGETQY
TRBJ1-2 | TRBV5-1 | 11 | ASSRTSNYGYT
TRBJ2-1 | TRBV5-1 | 14 | ASSGRDSRLAHEQF
TRBJ2-7 | TRBV20-1 | 14 | SARAERLPRKYEQY
TRBJ2-7 | TRBV12-3/TRBV12-4 | 13 | ASTSGGVVAYEQY
TRBJ2-2 | TRBV5-1 | 12 | ASSLERSTGELF
TRBJ2-7 | TRBV2 | 13 | ASSERFLVAYEQY
TRBJ1-2 | TRBV28 | 13 | ASSPPGQSNYGYT
TRBJ2-3 | TRBV11-2 | 12 | ASSLVPRADTQY
TRBJ1-1 | TRBV6-6 | 14 | ASSRPPTAVDTEAF
TRBJ2-3 | TRBV7-3 | 12 | ASSSRGITDTQY
TRBJ2-3 | TRBV10-2 | 14 | ASSESFAGGRDTQY
TRBJ1-2 | TRBV27 | 12 | ASSLTLGGYGYT
TRBJ1-4 | TRBV20-1 | 11 | SARDPGNEKLF
TRBJ2-1 | TRBV9 | 12 | ASSVGTGSNEQF
TRBJ2-3 | TRBV20-1 | 12 | SATLGLGWATQY
TRBJ1-6 | TRBV7-3 | 13 | ASSLEGQGLSPLH
TRBJ1-4 | TRBV21-1 | 16 | ASSKPRQGVATNEKLF
TRBJ2-7 | TRBV12-3/TRBV12-4 | 17 | ASSFRGSSEGTYSYEQY
TRBJ2-1 | TRBV7-2 | 12 | ASSPGTSPGEQF
TRBJ2-7 | TRBV5-1 | 15 | ASSLRTSGGGGNEQY
TRBJ2-3 | TRBV7-7 | 12 | ASSPQLASDTQY
TRBJ2-1 | TRBV20-1 | 12 | SASLAPSYNEQF
TRBJ2-2 | TRBV15 | 12 | ATSRWTEGGELF